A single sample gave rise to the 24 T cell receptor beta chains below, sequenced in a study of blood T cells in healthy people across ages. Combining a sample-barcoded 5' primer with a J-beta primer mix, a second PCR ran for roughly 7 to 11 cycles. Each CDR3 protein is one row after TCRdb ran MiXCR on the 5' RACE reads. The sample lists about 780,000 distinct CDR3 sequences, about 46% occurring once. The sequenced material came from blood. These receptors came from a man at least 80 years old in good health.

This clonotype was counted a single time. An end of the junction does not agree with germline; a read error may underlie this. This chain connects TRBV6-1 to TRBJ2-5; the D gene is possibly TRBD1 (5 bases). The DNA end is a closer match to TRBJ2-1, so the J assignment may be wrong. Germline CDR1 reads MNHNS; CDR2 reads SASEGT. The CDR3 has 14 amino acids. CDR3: CASREAGIQETQFF. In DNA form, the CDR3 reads TGTGCCAGCAGGGAAGCAGGGATTCAAGAGACCCAGTTCTTC.

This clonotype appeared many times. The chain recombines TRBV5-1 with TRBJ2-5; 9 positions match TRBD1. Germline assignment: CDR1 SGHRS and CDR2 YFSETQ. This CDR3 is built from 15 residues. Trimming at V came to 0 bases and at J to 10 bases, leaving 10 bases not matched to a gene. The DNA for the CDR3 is TGCGCCAGCAGCTTGGATGGGACAGGGAATCAAGGCCAGTACTTC. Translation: CASSLDGTGNQGQYF.

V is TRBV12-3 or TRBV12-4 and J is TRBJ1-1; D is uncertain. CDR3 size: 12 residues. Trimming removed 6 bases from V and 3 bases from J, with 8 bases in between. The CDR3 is CASRRRDTEAFF. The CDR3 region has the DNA TGTGCCAGCAGAAGGCGGGACACTGAAGCTTTCTTT.

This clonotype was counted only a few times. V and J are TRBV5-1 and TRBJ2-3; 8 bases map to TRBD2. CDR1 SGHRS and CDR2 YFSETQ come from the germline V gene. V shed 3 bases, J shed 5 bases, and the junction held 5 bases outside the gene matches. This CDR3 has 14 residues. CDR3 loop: CASSSGGPVDTQYF. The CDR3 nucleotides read TGCGCCAGCAGCTCGGGGGGGCCAGTAGATACGCAGTATTTT.

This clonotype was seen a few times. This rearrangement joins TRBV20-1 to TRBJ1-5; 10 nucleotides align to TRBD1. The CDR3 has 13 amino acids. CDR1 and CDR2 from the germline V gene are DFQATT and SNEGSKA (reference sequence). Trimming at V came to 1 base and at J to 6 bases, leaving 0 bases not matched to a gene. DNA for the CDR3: TGCAGTGCTAGAGGGACAGGGGGTCAGCCCCAGCATTTT. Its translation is CSARGTGGQPQHF.

The CDR3, as DNA: TGTGCCATCAGTGAGTCGATGGCGGGGGGGCGAACAGATACGCAGTATTTT. Translating gives CAISESMAGGRTDTQYF. The chain links TRBV10-3 to TRBJ2-3, with 9 positions matching TRBD2. The germline V gene encodes CDR1 ENHRY and CDR2 SYGVKD. The V gene end was trimmed by 0 bases and the J gene end by 3 bases; junction bases not matched to a gene: 7. The CDR3 runs 17 residues.

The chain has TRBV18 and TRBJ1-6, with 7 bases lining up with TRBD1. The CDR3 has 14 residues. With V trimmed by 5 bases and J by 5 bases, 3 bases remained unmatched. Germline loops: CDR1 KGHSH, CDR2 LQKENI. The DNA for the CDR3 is TGTGCCAGCTCATCTGACAGGGATAATTCACCCCTCCACTTT. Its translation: CASSSDRDNSPLHF.

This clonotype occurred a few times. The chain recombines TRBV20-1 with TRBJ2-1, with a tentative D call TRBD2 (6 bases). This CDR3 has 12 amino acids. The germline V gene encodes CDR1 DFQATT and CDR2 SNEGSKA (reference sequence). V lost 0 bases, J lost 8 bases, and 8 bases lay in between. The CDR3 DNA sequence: TGCAGTGCTAGAGATCCGGGGGATGAGCAGTTCTTC. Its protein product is CSARDPGDEQFF.

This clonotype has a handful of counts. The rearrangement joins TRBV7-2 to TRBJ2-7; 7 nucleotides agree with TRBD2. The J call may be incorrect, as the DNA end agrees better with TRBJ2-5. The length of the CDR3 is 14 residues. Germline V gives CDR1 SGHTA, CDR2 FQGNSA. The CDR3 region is CASSLKLATRTQYF. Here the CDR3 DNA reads TGTGCCAGCAGCTTAAAACTAGCGACGAGGACCCAGTACTTC.

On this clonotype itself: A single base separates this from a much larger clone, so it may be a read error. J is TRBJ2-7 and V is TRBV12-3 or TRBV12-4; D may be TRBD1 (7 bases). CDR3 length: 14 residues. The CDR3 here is CASSTTGRSYERYF. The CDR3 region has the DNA TGTGCCAGCAGTACGACAGGGAGGTCCTACGAGCGGTACTTC.

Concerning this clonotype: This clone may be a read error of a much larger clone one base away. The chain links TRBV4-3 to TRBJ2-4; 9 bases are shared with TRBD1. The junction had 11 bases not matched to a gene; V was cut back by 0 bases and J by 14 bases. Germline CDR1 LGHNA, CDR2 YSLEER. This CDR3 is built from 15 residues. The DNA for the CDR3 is TGCGCCAGCAGCCAAGAGGGGGACAGGGATGCCGAGGAGTACTTC. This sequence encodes CASSQEGDRDAEEYF.

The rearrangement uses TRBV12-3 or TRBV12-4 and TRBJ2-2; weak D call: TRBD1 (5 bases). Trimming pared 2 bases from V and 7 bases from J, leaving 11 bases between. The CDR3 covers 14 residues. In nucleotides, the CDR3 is TGTGCCAGCAGTTTATTGCAGGGCAACGGGGAGCTGTTTTTT. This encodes CASSLLQGNGELFF.

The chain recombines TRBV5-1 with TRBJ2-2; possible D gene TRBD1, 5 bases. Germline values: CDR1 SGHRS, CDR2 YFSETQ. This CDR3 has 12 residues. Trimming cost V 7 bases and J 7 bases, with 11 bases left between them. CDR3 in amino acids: CASGQGDGELFF. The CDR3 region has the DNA TGCGCCAGCGGGCAGGGCGACGGGGAGCTGTTTTTT.

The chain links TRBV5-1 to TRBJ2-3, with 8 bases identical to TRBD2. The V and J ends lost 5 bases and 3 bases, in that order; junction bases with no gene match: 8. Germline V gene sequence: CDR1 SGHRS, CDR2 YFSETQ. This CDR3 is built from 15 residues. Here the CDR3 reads CASRTAGVGTDTQYF. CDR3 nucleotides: TGCGCCAGCAGAACAGCGGGAGTTGGAACAGATACGCAGTATTTT.

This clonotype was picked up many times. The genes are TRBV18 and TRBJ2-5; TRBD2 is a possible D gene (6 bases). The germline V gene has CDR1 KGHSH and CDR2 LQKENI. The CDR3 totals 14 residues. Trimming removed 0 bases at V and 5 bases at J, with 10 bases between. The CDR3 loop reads CASSPPGGMETQYF. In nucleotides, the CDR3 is TGTGCCAGCTCACCACCGGGCGGGATGGAGACCCAGTACTTC.

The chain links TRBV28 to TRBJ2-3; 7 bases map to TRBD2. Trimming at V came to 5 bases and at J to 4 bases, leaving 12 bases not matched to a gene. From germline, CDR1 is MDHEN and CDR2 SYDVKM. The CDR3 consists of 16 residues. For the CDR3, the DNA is TGTGCCAGCAGTGAACGGGCGGGAGATGGCCCAGATACGCAGTATTTT. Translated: CASSERAGDGPDTQYF.

As DNA, the CDR3 is TGCGCCAGCAGCGTTCGCGGGAGGGCCAGTGGGGATACGCAGTATTTT. It codes for CASSVRGRASGDTQYF. This chain uses TRBV5-1 with TRBJ2-3, with TRBD2 identical over 9 bases. V trimming: 4 bases; J trimming: 6 bases; junction bases outside the gene matches: 12. Germline CDR1 reads SGHRS; CDR2 reads YFSETQ. This CDR3 region has 16 residues.

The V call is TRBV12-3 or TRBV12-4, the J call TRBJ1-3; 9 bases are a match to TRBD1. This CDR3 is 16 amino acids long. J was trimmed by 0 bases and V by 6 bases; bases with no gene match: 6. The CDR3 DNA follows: TGTGCCAGCAGCCGGACAGGGGACGCCTCTGGAAACACCATATATTTT. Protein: CASSRTGDASGNTIYF.

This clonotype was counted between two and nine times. The CDR3 loop reads CAPPRGCTDTQYF. The CDR3, as DNA: TGTGCCCCCCCGCGCGGGTGCACAGATACGCAGTATTTT. The chain employs TRBV9 and TRBJ2-3; tentative D call: TRBD2 (5 bases). Germline CDR1 and CDR2: SGDLS and YYNGEE. The CDR3 totals 13 residues. Trimming stripped 10 bases from V and 1 base from J, with 13 bases between.

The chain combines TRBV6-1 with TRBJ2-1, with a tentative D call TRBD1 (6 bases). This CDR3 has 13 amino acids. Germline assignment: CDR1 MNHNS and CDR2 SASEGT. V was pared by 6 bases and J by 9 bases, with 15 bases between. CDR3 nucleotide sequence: TGTGCCAGCAGAATACAGGGCTCCAGTGAGCAGTTCTTC. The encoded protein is CASRIQGSSEQFF.

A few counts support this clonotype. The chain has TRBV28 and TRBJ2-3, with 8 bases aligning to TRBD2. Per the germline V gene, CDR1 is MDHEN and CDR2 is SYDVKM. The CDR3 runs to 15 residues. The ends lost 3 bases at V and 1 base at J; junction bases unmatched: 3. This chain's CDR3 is CASSLPAGGTDTQYF. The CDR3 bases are TGTGCCAGCAGTTTGCCAGCGGGGGGCACAGATACGCAGTATTTT.

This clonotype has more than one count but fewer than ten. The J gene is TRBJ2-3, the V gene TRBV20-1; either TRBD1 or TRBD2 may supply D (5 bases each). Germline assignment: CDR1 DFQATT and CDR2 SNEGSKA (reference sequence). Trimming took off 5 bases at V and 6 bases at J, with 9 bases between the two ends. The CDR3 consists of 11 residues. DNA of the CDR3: TGCAGTGCTCAGGGAGTTGATACGCAGTATTTT. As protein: CSAQGVDTQYF.

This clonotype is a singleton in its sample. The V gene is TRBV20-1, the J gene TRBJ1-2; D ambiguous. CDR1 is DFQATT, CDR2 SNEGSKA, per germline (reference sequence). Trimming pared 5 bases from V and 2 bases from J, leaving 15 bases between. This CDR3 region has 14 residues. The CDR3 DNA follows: TGCAGTGCTTCCAGCACCGGATACAACTATGGCTACACCTTC. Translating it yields CSASSTGYNYGYTF.

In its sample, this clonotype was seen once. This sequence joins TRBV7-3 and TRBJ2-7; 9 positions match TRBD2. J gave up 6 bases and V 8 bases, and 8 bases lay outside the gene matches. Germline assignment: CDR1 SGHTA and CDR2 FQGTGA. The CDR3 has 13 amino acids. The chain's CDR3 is CASGRAGGPEQYF. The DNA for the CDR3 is TGTGCCAGCGGACGAGCGGGAGGACCCGAGCAGTACTTC.